One and the same sample provided the 25 T cell receptor beta chains below, sequenced in a study of Ad26.COV2.S vaccination and SARS-CoV-2 variants. As for treatment: 19 received Ad26.COV2.S at low or high dose, single or two shots; several received placebo; per-sample allocation not given. Samples were taken on day 63 after the first vaccine or placebo injection. Sequencing used immunoSEQ multiplex PCR; TCRdb keeps in-frame clones, though not all of them. This sample yields roughly 700,000 clones, of which around 90% are seen a single time; over 1.3% belongs to the top ten. Source: peripheral blood, taken in a trial of Ad26.COV2.S vaccine versus placebo. Receptor source: a person aged 18-65 years who received the Ad26.COV2.S COVID-19 vaccine or a placebo.

The chain joins TRBV21-1 to TRBJ2-1; the table gives TRBD2 as D, unverified against the DNA. TRBV21-1 is assigned pseudogene status. The CDR3 consists of 19 residues. The CDR3 nucleotides are TGTGCCAGCAGCAAAGGGGGGCGGGAGGGGTCGAGCTCCTACAATGAGCAGTTCTTC. Its translation is CASSKGGREGSSSYNEQFF.

V gene TRBV12-3 or TRBV12-4 combines with J gene TRBJ2-7, with D possibly being TRBD2 (5 bases). V was trimmed by 6 bases and J by 4 bases, leaving 10 bases between them. This CDR3 is built from 12 residues. The chain's CDR3 is CASRMSGYEQYF. CDR3 DNA: TGTGCCAGCAGAATGAGCGGATACGAGCAGTACTTC.

The gene calls are TRBV6-2 or TRBV6-3 and TRBJ2-3; maybe TRBD2 (7 bases). Germline V CDR1 and CDR2: MNHEY, SVGEGT. Trimming removed 4 bases from V and 7 bases from J, with 15 bases in between. This CDR3 has 14 residues. The chain's CDR3 is CASSSGGSQHTQYF. CDR3 DNA: TGTGCCAGCAGTTCGGGGGGCTCGCAGCATACGCAGTATTTT.

The chain joins TRBV7-9 to TRBJ2-2, with 14 bases that match TRBD2. This CDR3 is built from 16 residues. Germline V gene lookup returns CDR1 SEHNR and CDR2 FQNEAQ (reference sequence). J lost 8 bases, V lost 4 bases, and 6 bases had no gene match. The CDR3 sequence: CASSSGLAGGLGELFF. DNA for the CDR3: TGTGCCAGCAGCTCCGGACTAGCGGGGGGATTAGGGGAGCTGTTTTTT.

J is TRBJ2-3 and V is TRBV30; 11 nucleotides match TRBD2. This CDR3 has 15 residues. V lost 3 bases, J lost 4 bases, and 6 bases stayed unmatched. Germline V gene data show CDR1 as GTSNPN and CDR2 as SVGIG (reference sequence). The CDR3 is CAWSRLAGRSDTQYF. For the CDR3, the DNA is TGTGCCTGGAGCCGACTAGCGGGGAGGTCAGATACGCAGTATTTT. Filled out from reference TRBV30 and TRBJ2-3, the complete variable domain reads SQTIHQWPATLVQPVGSPLSLECTVEGTSNPNLYWYRQAAGRGLQLLFYSVGIGQISSEVPQNLSASRPQDRQFILSSKKLLLSDSGFYLCAWSRLAGRSDTQYFGPGTRLTVL.

This clone came up a few times. The chain joins TRBV10-3 to TRBJ1-3; weak D call: TRBD1 (5 bases). CDR1 is ENHRY, CDR2 SYGVKD, per germline. The length of the CDR3 is 14 residues. Trimming shortened V by 3 bases and J by 4 bases, and 10 bases separated the two germline ends. DNA of the CDR3: TGTGCCATCAGTGATGGGGCCAGCGGAAACACCATATATTTT. Translated: CAISDGASGNTIYF.

This chain joins TRBV19 and TRBJ2-2; D not certain. The V end was cut by 7 bases, the J end by 6 bases, with 15 bases between. The CDR3 contains 14 residues. Germline V gene lookup returns CDR1 LNHDA and CDR2 SQIVND (reference sequence). In DNA, the CDR3 is TGTGCCAGTAATGACGGATTGATCCCCGGGGAGCTGTTTTTT. This encodes CASNDGLIPGELFF.

The chain joins TRBV24-1 to TRBJ2-5; 7 bases agree with TRBD1. Germline trimming cut 2 bases from V and 4 bases from J; bases unmatched to any gene: 12. Germline CDR1 is KGHDR and CDR2 is SFDVKD. The CDR3 consists of 17 residues. CDR3 amino acids: CATSDSYGTVFGETQYF. The CDR3 DNA is TGTGCCACCAGTGATTCCTACGGGACAGTGTTTGGAGAGACCCAGTACTTC.

The rearrangement joins TRBV6-5 to TRBJ2-7; the D is unclear. The germline V and J ends were trimmed by 6 bases and 3 bases, with 9 bases remaining between them. The CDR3 covers 12 residues. Germline CDR1 MNHEY, CDR2 SVGAGI. CDR3 amino acids: CASRGPGYEQYF. CDR3 bases: TGTGCCAGCAGAGGCCCAGGCTACGAGCAGTACTTC.

This rearrangement joins TRBV7-8 to TRBJ2-7, with D perhaps TRBD1 (5 bases). This CDR3 region has 13 residues. Germline lookup yields CDR1 SGHVS and CDR2 FQNEAQ. The V end lost 5 bases, the J end lost 0 bases, and 8 bases lay between the germline ends. CDR3 amino acids: CASSAGSSYEQYF. CDR3 nucleotide sequence: TGTGCCAGCAGCGCAGGGTCCTCCTACGAGCAGTACTTC.

The chain recombines TRBV27 with TRBJ1-5; D may be TRBD1 (5 bases). In germline, CDR1 is MNHEY, CDR2 SMNVEV (reference sequence). V was clipped by 3 bases and J by 1 base, with 16 bases between them. The CDR3 length is 17 residues. The CDR3 sequence: CASSLRWRGGSNQPQHF. In DNA form, the CDR3 reads TGTGCCAGCAGTTTGAGGTGGAGGGGCGGAAGCAATCAGCCCCAGCATTTT.

This clone was seen a single time. V and J are TRBV28 and TRBJ1-2, with 8 bases lining up with TRBD1. Germline V gene data show CDR1 as MDHEN and CDR2 as SYDVKM. Unmatched junction bases numbered 9, after V lost 5 bases and J lost 4 bases. The CDR3 sequence is 15 residues long. CDR3 in DNA: TGTGCCAGCAGTATCCAGACAGGGGCCCTCTATGGCTACACCTTC. It yields the protein CASSIQTGALYGYTF.

V and J are TRBV27 and TRBJ2-3, with 13 bases lining up with TRBD2. The V and J ends lost 4 bases and 6 bases, in that order; junction bases with no gene match: 4. The CDR3 has 15 amino acids. Germline V CDR1 and CDR2: MNHEY, SMNVEV (reference sequence). CDR3 in DNA: TGTGCCAGCAGTTCCGGACTAGCGGGGGTGGATACGCAGTATTTT. It encodes CASSSGLAGVDTQYF.

The chain's CDR3 is CASSAPGQASNQPQHF. In nucleotides, the CDR3 is TGTGCCAGCAGCGCCCCCGGGCAGGCAAGCAATCAGCCCCAGCATTTT. V is TRBV7-9 and J is TRBJ1-5, with D hard to call. The ends were cut back, 5 bases at V and 1 base at J, with 15 bases in the middle. Germline V gives CDR1 SEHNR, CDR2 FQNEAQ (reference sequence). The CDR3 runs 16 residues.

The chain combines TRBV19 with TRBJ2-4, with D possibly TRBD1 on 7 matching bases. V was pared by 5 bases and J by 0 bases, with 8 bases between. CDR1 is LNHDA, CDR2 SQIVND, per germline (reference sequence). The CDR3 runs to 14 residues. The CDR3 is CASSQGGAKNIQYF. In DNA, the CDR3 is TGTGCCAGTAGTCAGGGGGGAGCCAAAAACATTCAGTACTTC.

The rearrangement joins TRBV19 to TRBJ2-3; D gene ambiguous. The germline V gene encodes CDR1 LNHDA and CDR2 SQIVND (reference sequence). The CDR3 runs 13 residues. V was pared by 6 bases and J by 2 bases, with 9 bases between. The CDR3 region has the DNA TGTGCCAGTAGGCTGGGGATCACAGATACGCAGTATTTT. Translating it yields CASRLGITDTQYF.

The chain combines TRBV27 with TRBJ1-5, with D perhaps matching TRBD1 (5 bases). The CDR3 has 16 amino acids. Germline V gene lookup returns CDR1 MNHEY and CDR2 SMNVEV (reference sequence). The V end lost 6 bases, the J end lost 3 bases, and 18 bases lay between the germline ends. The CDR3 spells CASRGLPLTHNQPQHF. CDR3 DNA sequence: TGTGCCAGCAGGGGACTCCCACTGACACACAATCAGCCCCAGCATTTT.

This chain joins TRBV2 and TRBJ1-2, with a weak D call TRBD1 (5 bases). Trimming shortened V by 6 bases and J by 4 bases, and 12 bases separated the two germline ends. CDR3 length: 13 amino acids. Germline CDR1 reads SNHLY; CDR2 reads FYNNEI. CDR3 loop: CASRAAGLYGYTF. In nucleotides, the CDR3 is TGTGCCAGCAGGGCGGCAGGGCTCTATGGCTACACCTTC.

CDR3 region: CASSRDYNEQFF. CDR3 DNA: TGTGCCAGCAGTCGAGATTACAATGAGCAGTTCTTC. The V call is TRBV3-1 (or the pseudogene TRBV3-2), the J call TRBJ2-1; no clear D gene. This CDR3 contains 12 residues. Germline assignment: CDR1 LGHDT and CDR2 YNNKEL (reference sequence). Trimming removed 6 bases from V and 4 bases from J, with 7 bases in between.

This chain uses TRBV15 with TRBJ1-3; D is undetermined. The V end was cut by 0 bases, the J end by 2 bases, with 2 bases between. The CDR3 runs to 13 residues. The germline CDR1 and CDR2 sequences are LNHNV and YYDKDF (reference sequence). This CDR3 is CATSRDPGNTIYF. CDR3 DNA: TGTGCCACCAGCAGAGATCCTGGAAACACCATATATTTT.

The V gene is TRBV10-3, the J gene TRBJ2-1, with 14 bases aligning to TRBD2. The germline V gene encodes CDR1 ENHRY and CDR2 SYGVKD. V trimming: 2 bases; J trimming: 1 base; junction bases outside the gene matches: 4. This CDR3 region has 18 residues. The CDR3 bases are TGTGCCATCAGTGAGGGGACTAGCGGGAGTTTTTCCTACAATGAGCAGTTCTTC. It yields the protein CAISEGTSGSFSYNEQFF.

The rearrangement links TRBV4-2 to TRBJ2-1; the match to TRBD2 covers 9 bases. The CDR3 has 17 amino acids. V trimming: 0 bases; J trimming: 2 bases; junction bases outside the gene matches: 5. Germline V gives CDR1 LGHNA, CDR2 YNFKEQ. The CDR3 bases are TGTGCCAGCAGCCAAGAAGGTAGCGGGGGCCCCTACAATGAGCAGTTCTTC. This gives the protein CASSQEGSGGPYNEQFF.

This chain connects TRBV24-1 to TRBJ1-5; no definite D call. The V end was cut by 3 bases, the J end by 3 bases, with 14 bases between. CDR1 is KGHDR, CDR2 SFDVKD, per germline. This CDR3 has 16 residues. CDR3 bases: TGTGCCACCAGTGATCCTTCGGAACCTCCCAATCAGCCCCAGCATTTT. It encodes CATSDPSEPPNQPQHF.

The chain recombines TRBV7-6 with TRBJ1-2; D may be TRBD1 (6 bases). CDR1 and CDR2 (germline): SGHVS, FNYEAQ. This CDR3 spans 13 amino acids. Trimming cost V 4 bases and J 6 bases, with 12 bases left between them. The CDR3 bases are TGTGCCAGCAGCTCGACAGGAACCCATGGCTACACCTTC. It encodes CASSSTGTHGYTF. The full variable domain, with the rest looked up from reference TRBV7-6 and TRBJ1-2, is GAGVSQSPRYKVTKRGQDVALRCDPISGHVSLYWYRQALGQGPEFLTYFNYEAQQDKSGLPNDRFSAERPEGSISTLTIQRTEQRDSAMYRCASSSTGTHGYTFGSGTRLTVV.

This rearrangement joins TRBV5-1 to TRBJ2-7, with 8 positions matching TRBD1. The V gene end was trimmed by 0 bases and the J gene end by 6 bases; junction bases not matched to a gene: 5. The CDR3 length is 14 residues. Germline loops: CDR1 SGHRS, CDR2 YFSETQ. Here the CDR3 reads CASSLVQGAAEQYF. CDR3 DNA: TGCGCCAGCAGCTTGGTCCAGGGGGCGGCCGAGCAGTACTTC.